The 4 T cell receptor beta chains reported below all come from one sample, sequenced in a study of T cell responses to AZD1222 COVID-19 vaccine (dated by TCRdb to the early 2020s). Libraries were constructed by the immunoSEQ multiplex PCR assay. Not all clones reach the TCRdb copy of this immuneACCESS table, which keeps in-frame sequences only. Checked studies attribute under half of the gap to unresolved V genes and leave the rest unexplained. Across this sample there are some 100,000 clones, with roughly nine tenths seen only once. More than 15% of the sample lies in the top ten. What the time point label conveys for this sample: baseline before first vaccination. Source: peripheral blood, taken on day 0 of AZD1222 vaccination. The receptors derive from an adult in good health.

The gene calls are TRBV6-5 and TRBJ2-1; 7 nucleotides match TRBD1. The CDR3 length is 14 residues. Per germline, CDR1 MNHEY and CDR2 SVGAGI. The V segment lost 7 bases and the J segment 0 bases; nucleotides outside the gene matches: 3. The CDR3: CASKGTASYNEQFF. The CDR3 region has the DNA TGTGCCAGCAAGGGGACAGCCTCCTACAATGAGCAGTTCTTC.

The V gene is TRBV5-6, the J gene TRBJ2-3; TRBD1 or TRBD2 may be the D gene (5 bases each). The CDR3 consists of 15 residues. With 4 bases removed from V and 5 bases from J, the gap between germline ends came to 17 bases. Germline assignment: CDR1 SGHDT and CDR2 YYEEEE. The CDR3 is CASSTFGTLGDTQYF. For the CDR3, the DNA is TGTGCCAGCAGCACCTTCGGGACCCTGGGAGATACGCAGTATTTT.

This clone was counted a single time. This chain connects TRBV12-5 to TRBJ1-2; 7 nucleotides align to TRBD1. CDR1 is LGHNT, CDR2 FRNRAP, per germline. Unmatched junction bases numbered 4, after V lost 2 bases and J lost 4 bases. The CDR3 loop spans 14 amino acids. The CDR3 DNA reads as TGTGCTAGTGGTTTGTTTGGGACAGCCTATGGCTACACCTTC. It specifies CASGLFGTAYGYTF.

In DNA form, the CDR3 reads TGCAGCGTTGAAGCGCCTTCCGAGCAGTACTTC. It encodes CSVEAPSEQYF. The chain recombines TRBV29-1 with TRBJ2-7; no definite D call. The CDR3 is made up of 11 amino acids. Between the trimmed V and J ends, which lost 1 base and 6 bases, there was a span of 7 bases. Germline loops: CDR1 SQVTM, CDR2 ANQGSEA.